The 16 T cell receptor beta chains presented below share a single source sample, sequenced in a study of blood T cell repertoires in COVID-19. Sequenced by immunoSEQ multiplex PCR; TCRdb stores in-frame clones only, minus some. The repertoire includes about 190,000 clones, about 81% of them detected once, and about an eighth sits in the top ten. The material sequenced was peripheral blood. Every receptor here comes from a man aged 25-40 years with active or convalescent COVID-19.

V usage is TRBV28 and J usage is TRBJ1-6, with D possibly TRBD1 on 5 matching bases. This CDR3 spans 17 amino acids. Trimming stripped 5 bases from V and 8 bases from J, with 22 bases between. The germline gives CDR1 MDHEN, CDR2 SYDVKM. The CDR3 loop reads CASSPTPGWGWDSPLHF. CDR3 sequence (DNA): TGTGCCAGCAGTCCAACCCCCGGGTGGGGCTGGGATTCACCCCTCCACTTT.

CDR3 sequence: CASSSPSGLYNEQFF. The CDR3, as DNA: TGTGCCAGCAGCTCCCCCAGCGGGCTCTACAATGAGCAGTTCTTC. The chain is built from TRBV28 and TRBJ2-1; D possibly corresponds to TRBD2 (6 bases). V lost 6 bases, J lost 3 bases, and 15 bases lay in between. CDR1 is MDHEN and CDR2 is SYDVKM in the germline V gene. This CDR3 contains 15 residues.

This chain connects TRBV11-3 to TRBJ1-1; no definite D call. Germline V gene lookup returns CDR1 SGHNT and CDR2 YENEEA. The CDR3 length is 15 residues. V lost 3 bases and J 5 bases, leaving 16 bases between the germline ends. CDR3 amino acids: CASSLGRIWLTEAFF. The CDR3 DNA reads as TGTGCCAGCAGCTTGGGCAGGATTTGGTTAACTGAAGCTTTCTTT.

V usage is TRBV27 and J usage is TRBJ2-6; D not certain. The germline V gene encodes CDR1 MNHEY and CDR2 SMNVEV (reference sequence). V was shortened by 0 bases and J by 2 bases, with 11 bases between the two germline ends. The CDR3 is 17 amino acids. The CDR3 spells CASSLSSIAPGANVLTF. The CDR3 DNA is TGTGCCAGCAGTTTATCGAGCATCGCCCCTGGGGCCAACGTCCTGACTTTC.

This sequence joins TRBV29-1 and TRBJ1-3; D remains unclear. The CDR3 is 13 amino acids. CDR1 is SQVTM, CDR2 ANQGSEA, per germline. Trimming removed 7 bases from V and 0 bases from J, with 10 bases in between. DNA for the CDR3: TGCAGCGCCCAGGCTTACTCTGGAAACACCATATATTTT. It codes for CSAQAYSGNTIYF.

V is TRBV7-6 and J is TRBJ2-1, with TRBD2 matching over 14 bases. Trimming removed 5 bases from V and 9 bases from J; junction bases left unmatched: 9. Germline V lookup: CDR1 SGHVS, CDR2 FNYEAQ. This CDR3 spans 16 amino acids. CDR3 nucleotide sequence: TGTGCCAGCAGCCCACGACTAGCGGGGGGGCCCATTGAGCAGTTCTTC. Its protein product is CASSPRLAGGPIEQFF.

The chain uses TRBV5-4 and TRBJ2-7, with 8 bases matching TRBD1. Germline V gene lookup returns CDR1 SGHNT and CDR2 YYREEE (reference sequence). This CDR3 comprises 14 residues. V shed 4 bases and J 5 bases; nucleotides not matched to a gene: 8. CDR3 protein: CASSPQGAGNEQYF. The CDR3 coding sequence is TGTGCCAGCAGCCCCCAGGGGGCCGGCAACGAGCAGTACTTC.

In DNA form, the CDR3 reads TGCGCCAGCAGCTCGGCAGGTACCTTCGGAAACACCATATATTTT. Its protein product is CASSSAGTFGNTIYF. This chain links TRBV5-1 with TRBJ1-3; D is ambiguous. Germline CDR1 and CDR2: SGHRS and YFSETQ. V lost 3 bases and J lost 4, with 14 bases in between. This CDR3 contains 15 residues. The whole variable domain, filled in from reference TRBV5-1 and TRBJ1-3, reads KAGVTQTPRYLIKTRGQQVTLSCSPISGHRSVSWYQQTPGQGLQFLFEYFSETQRNKGNFPGRFSGRQFSNSRSEMNVSTLELGDSALYLCASSSAGTFGNTIYFGEGSWLTVV.

V usage is TRBV27 and J usage is TRBJ2-1, with 10 bases aligning to TRBD2. The CDR3 runs to 15 residues. V trimming: 3 bases; J trimming: 2 bases; junction bases outside the gene matches: 1. CDR1 is MNHEY, CDR2 SMNVEV, per germline (reference sequence). CDR3 in DNA: TGTGCCAGCAGTTTTCTAGCGGGAGCCTACAATGAGCAGTTCTTC. Its protein product is CASSFLAGAYNEQFF.

The chain is built from TRBV19 and TRBJ2-3, with D possibly being TRBD2 (6 bases). V was shortened by 3 bases and J by 0 bases, with 13 bases between the two germline ends. This CDR3 spans 16 amino acids. Germline CDR1 LNHDA, CDR2 SQIVND (reference sequence). CDR3 sequence (DNA): TGTGCCAGTAGTATCGCCGGGACTTCTAGCACAGATACGCAGTATTTT. As protein: CASSIAGTSSTDTQYF.

The chain employs TRBV10-1 and TRBJ2-3; no reliable D call. The CDR3 runs to 13 residues. Per germline, CDR1 WNHNN and CDR2 SYGVQD (reference sequence). V was pared by 6 bases and J by 1 base, with 8 bases between. This CDR3 is CASSPSGTDTQYF. CDR3 sequence (DNA): TGCGCCAGCAGCCCTTCCGGCACAGATACGCAGTATTTT.

The chain has TRBV11-3 and TRBJ1-2, with no clear D. Per the germline V gene, CDR1 is SGHNT and CDR2 is YENEEA. There are 15 residues in the CDR3. The V end lost 0 bases, the J end lost 3 bases, and 11 bases lay between the germline ends. The CDR3 bases are TGTGCCAGCAGCTTAGATCCGGGGTACGACTATGGCTACACCTTC. The encoded protein is CASSLDPGYDYGYTF.

The genes are TRBV30 and TRBJ2-7, with TRBD1 matching 7 bases. V lost 3 bases to trimming and J lost 4 bases; unmatched junction nucleotides: 0. The CDR3 consists of 11 residues. Germline-derived CDR1 and CDR2 are GTSNPN and SVGIG (reference sequence). The CDR3: CAWSRGYEQYV. The CDR3 nucleotides read TGTGCCTGGAGCAGGGGGTACGAGCAGTACGTC.

The chain combines TRBV5-1 with TRBJ1-3; D remains unclear. The germline CDR1 and CDR2 sequences are SGHRS and YFSETQ. The CDR3 has 16 residues. Trimming removed 0 bases from V and 0 bases from J, with 10 bases in between. As DNA, the CDR3 is TGCGCCAGCAGCTTGGCCGCGGACTTCTCTGGAAACACCATATATTTT. Translation: CASSLAADFSGNTIYF.

A few counts support this clone. The V gene is TRBV15, the J gene TRBJ2-5; D unresolved. CDR1 is LNHNV and CDR2 is YYDKDF in the germline V gene (reference sequence). The germline V and J ends were trimmed by 1 base and 2 bases, with 11 bases remaining between them. This CDR3 comprises 15 residues. The CDR3 reads CATSRVFLVQETQYF. The CDR3 DNA sequence: TGTGCCACCAGCAGAGTTTTCCTAGTACAAGAGACCCAGTACTTC.

The rearrangement links TRBV6-5 to TRBJ2-2; D is ambiguous. There are 15 residues in the CDR3. Trimming cost V 6 bases and J 1 base, with 12 bases left between them. Germline assignment: CDR1 MNHEY and CDR2 SVGAGI. The CDR3 DNA sequence: TGTGCCAGCAGCCCCTCCTCGGGGAACACCGGGGAGCTGTTTTTT. As protein: CASSPSSGNTGELFF.